The present TCR beta chain was sequenced within a study of blood T cell repertoires in COVID-19. Assay used: immunoSEQ multiplex PCR; TCRdb lists only in-frame clones, some missing. The sample has about 100,000 clones; about 80% are singletons. The trim removed 1 base at V and 5 bases at J, leaving 8 bases unmatched. Germline lookup yields CDR1 LGHDT and CDR2 YNNKEL (reference sequence). The CDR3 has 16 amino acids. The chain uses TRBV3-1 (or the pseudogene TRBV3-2) and TRBJ2-7, with 10 bases matching TRBD2. This clonotype was obtained from a man in his 70s with active or convalescent COVID-19. The sequencing input was peripheral blood. Here the CDR3 DNA reads TGTGCCAGCAGCCAAGGGCCTAGCGGGAGATATGACGAGCAGTACTTC. Amino acids: CASSQGPSGRYDEQYF.